Below, one TCR beta chain is given with its context. The antigen remains undetermined. An end of the junction differs from the germline gene, which may be a read error. This sample is drawn from a study of CD8+ T cells in alopecia areata. Study in general: Oral tofacitinib, 5 to 10 mg twice daily, was given in an open-label trial. After 6 to 18 months of tofacitinib, follow-up continued 6 months off drug.

There are 12 residues in the CDR3. Germline-derived CDR1 and CDR2 are MNHEY and SMNVEV (reference sequence). Findings of the study overall: Researchers report lesional scalp, most notably alopecia totalis/universalis, outstripped normal scalp in clonality.

Once RNA had been extracted, it was reverse transcribed into cDNA to act as the sequencing template. Using immunoSEQ multiplex PCR, the repertoire was profiled, and TCRdb retains in-frame clones only, with some absent. The data show fewer than 80,000 clones, roughly 60% seen once. The chain has TRBV27 and TRBJ2-1, with 8 bases fitting TRBD1. This clonotype was obtained from a human donor with alopecia areata. Sequences were derived from CD8+ T cells sorted from blood, sampled at week 0. Here the CDR3 reads CASSFHRDRFIF. The CDR3 bases are TGTGCCAGCAGTTTCCACCGGGACAGGTTCATCTTC.